This T cell receptor beta chain comes out of a study of CD8 T cells in Susac syndrome. An input of about 0.5 to 1 ug of RNA was subjected to reverse transcription using random hexamers. Via MiXCR, TCRdb re-called the immunoSEQ multiplex PCR reads, giving one row per CDR3 protein. This table holds around 200,000 distinct CDR3 sequences, around 95% found once. Trimming took 10 bases from V and 6 from J, leaving 18 bases between them. This CDR3 has 14 residues. The diagnostic criteria for definite or probable disease, as recently defined, were met by the patients with Susac syndrome. The receptor was derived from a human donor with Susac syndrome. Sample: CD8+ T cells from PBMCs. The chain joins TRBV12-3 or TRBV12-4 to TRBJ2-2; D gene ambiguous. The CDR3 loop reads CANDSCLGSGELFF. As DNA, the CDR3 is TGTGCCAACGATTCTTGTCTGGGGTCCGGGGAGCTGTTTTTT.